This TCR beta chain is drawn from a study of OX40 agonist ivuxolimab in advanced cancers. In the study overall: Dose-escalation patients had hepatocellular carcinoma, melanoma, renal cell or head and neck cancer. Study conclusions and caveats: CD4+ and CD8+ T cells in blood underwent clonal expansion by week 6 at 0.1 to 3.0 mg/kg.

Germline V CDR1 and CDR2: GTSNPN, SVGIG (reference sequence). The CDR3 is made up of 14 amino acids. Trimming removed 0 bases at V and 4 bases at J, with 10 bases between. Clones were sequenced by immunoSEQ multiplex PCR, and TCRdb holds only the in-frame ones, with some missing. This sample carries about 76,000 clones, over 75% of them seen once, and the ten largest clones take less than 4%. Prior autoimmune disease or systemic immunosuppression barred patients. Peripheral blood came from all dose cohorts at three timepoints. Points on this clone: Its target is not known.

The starting material was CD4+ or CD8+ T cells sorted from blood, obtained in a trial of the OX40 agonist ivuxolimab. The source of this sequence is an adult with an advanced solid tumor such as melanoma, head and neck, liver or kidney cancer. The chain carries TRBV30 and TRBJ1-3; D remains unclear. CDR3 in DNA: TGTGCCTGGAGTGTACGGGCAGCCGGAAACACCATATATTTT. It codes for CAWSVRAAGNTIYF.